A single sample gave rise to the 22 T cell receptor beta chains below, sequenced in a study of cytomegalovirus exposure and HLA in healthy donors. 13 Jbeta primers and 60 Vbeta primers were used for the PCR. Data came from immunoSEQ multiplex PCR; TCRdb stores just in-frame clones and leaves some out. This sample has 170,000 or so clones; 60% to 85% occur once, and the top ten carry under 7.5%. Sequencing was carried out using PBMCs. All receptors derive from a man aged 40-49 years in good health and CMV-seronegative.

The gene calls are TRBV15 and TRBJ2-2, with D uncertain. Germline CDR1 and CDR2: LNHNV and YYDKDF (reference sequence). The CDR3 sequence is 12 residues long. V was trimmed by 1 base and J by 13 bases, leaving 10 bases between them. CDR3 amino acids: CATSRAGARLFF. CDR3 sequence (DNA): TGTGCCACCAGCAGAGCGGGTGCTCGGCTGTTTTTT.

The chain links TRBV27 to TRBJ2-3; the D gene is possibly TRBD2 (7 bases). The CDR3 sequence is 16 residues long. Germline lookup yields CDR1 MNHEY and CDR2 SMNVEV (reference sequence). V lost 3 bases, J lost 1 base, and 14 bases lay in between. The CDR3 loop is CASSFRGGARTDTQYF. CDR3 DNA: TGTGCCAGCAGTTTTCGTGGGGGGGCCCGCACAGATACGCAGTATTTT.

This chain connects TRBV18 to TRBJ2-2; 12 bases fit TRBD1. In germline, CDR1 is KGHSH, CDR2 LQKENI. The V and J ends lost 0 bases and 7 bases, in that order; junction bases with no gene match: 6. There are 17 residues in the CDR3. CDR3 DNA sequence: TGTGCCAGCTCACCACCGGGACAGGGGGCGCATGGCGGGGAGCTGTTTTTT. It is translated as CASSPPGQGAHGGELFF.

This chain connects TRBV6-5 to TRBJ1-1; a possible D gene is TRBD1 (5 bases). V was trimmed by 4 bases and J by 6 bases, leaving 12 bases between them. CDR1 and CDR2 (germline): MNHEY, SVGAGI. This CDR3 spans 13 amino acids. The CDR3 bases are TGTGCCAGCAGTTCCTGGATAGGGGCTGAAGCTTTCTTT. It yields the protein CASSSWIGAEAFF.

Only one count was recorded for this clone. The J gene is TRBJ1-4, the V gene TRBV29-1; possibly TRBD1 for D (6 bases). The germline V and J ends were trimmed by 4 bases and 7 bases, with 10 bases remaining between them. The CDR3 sequence is 12 residues long. Germline V CDR1 and CDR2: SQVTM, ANQGSEA. DNA of the CDR3: TGCAGCGTTGGGGGGCAGGGTGAAAAACTGTTTTTT. This gives the protein CSVGGQGEKLFF.

The J gene is TRBJ1-1, the V gene TRBV7-2; D is perhaps TRBD1 (6 bases). CDR1 and CDR2 from the germline V gene are SGHTA and FQGNSA. Trimming took off 1 base at V and 1 base at J, with 10 bases between the two ends. This CDR3 region has 15 residues. The CDR3 loop reads CASSLGDRPNTEAFF. Here the CDR3 DNA reads TGTGCCAGCAGCTTAGGCGACAGGCCGAACACTGAAGCTTTCTTT.

The CDR3, as DNA: TGTGCCAGCCAGGGTAGCCTCGCGAACACCGGGGAGCTGTTTTTT. This codes for CASQGSLANTGELFF. The chain employs TRBV6-5 and TRBJ2-2; D perhaps matches TRBD1 (5 bases). This CDR3 has 15 residues. V was cut by 8 bases and J by 0 bases, with 13 bases left in between. Germline V gene data show CDR1 as MNHEY and CDR2 as SVGAGI.

The genes are TRBV7-8 and TRBJ2-3; 9 bases map to TRBD1. The V segment lost 4 bases and the J segment 4 bases; nucleotides outside the gene matches: 3. The CDR3 contains 14 residues. Germline CDR1 and CDR2: SGHVS and FQNEAQ. The CDR3 reads CASSSTGGADTQYF. CDR3 bases: TGTGCCAGCAGCTCGACAGGGGGGGCAGATACGCAGTATTTT. Filled out from reference TRBV7-8 and TRBJ2-3, the complete variable domain reads GAGVSQSPRYKVAKRGQDVALRCDPISGHVSLFWYQQALGQGPEFLTYFQNEAQLDKSGLPSDRFFAERPEGSVSTLKIQRTQQEDSAVYLCASSSTGGADTQYFGPGTRLTVL.

As DNA, the CDR3 is TGCGCCAGCAGTCGGGACAACTCTGGAAACACCATATATTTT. Translation gives CASSRDNSGNTIYF. The J gene is TRBJ1-3, the V gene TRBV23-1; perhaps TRBD1 as D (6 bases). TRBV23-1 is recorded as an ORF, its role being uncertain. The V gene lost 4 bases and the J gene lost 0 bases, with 7 bases spanning the gap. This CDR3 has 14 residues.

This chain connects TRBV4-2 to TRBJ2-2; TRBD2 matches 12 bases. The CDR3 sequence is 17 residues long. Germline V gene data show CDR1 as LGHNA and CDR2 as YNFKEQ. The ends lost 4 bases at V and 7 bases at J; junction bases unmatched: 10. The CDR3 here is CASSLTSGGSRGGELFF. As DNA, the CDR3 is TGTGCCAGCAGCCTTACTAGCGGGGGGTCCCGGGGCGGGGAGCTGTTTTTT.

This chain joins TRBV5-4 and TRBJ1-6; D is perhaps TRBD1 (6 bases). Trimming shortened V by 4 bases and J by 7 bases, and 15 bases separated the two germline ends. The CDR3 is 15 amino acids. Germline V lookup: CDR1 SGHNT, CDR2 YYREEE (reference sequence). This chain's CDR3 is CASSVVQGGNSPLHF. Here the CDR3 DNA reads TGTGCCAGCAGCGTAGTACAGGGCGGGAATTCACCCCTCCACTTT. Full variable domain (rest looked up from reference TRBV5-4 and TRBJ1-6): ETGVTQSPTHLIKTRGQQVTLRCSSQSGHNTVSWYQQALGQGPQFIFQYYREEENGRGNFPPRFSGLQFPNYSSELNVNALELDDSALYLCASSVVQGGNSPLHFGNGTRLTVT.

The V call is TRBV9, the J call TRBJ2-5; D may be TRBD1 (5 bases). Trimming removed 4 bases from V and 1 base from J, with 17 bases in between. This CDR3 spans 16 amino acids. CDR1 and CDR2 from the germline V gene are SGDLS and YYNGEE. CDR3 in DNA: TGTGCCAGCAGCTCTTCCCTGGGCAGGGCCCAAGAGACCCAGTACTTC. This gives the protein CASSSSLGRAQETQYF.

This clone has a handful of counts. The chain recombines TRBV7-3 with TRBJ1-3; D is possibly TRBD1 (5 bases). V was trimmed by 5 bases and J by 1 base, leaving 12 bases between them. The CDR3 consists of 15 residues. Germline CDR1 is SGHTA and CDR2 is FQGTGA. The CDR3 sequence: CASSSQAGSGNTIYF. The CDR3 DNA reads as TGTGCCAGCAGCAGTCAGGCAGGGTCTGGAAACACCATATATTTT.

A word on this clone: The sample contains more than one DNA sequence encoding this CDR3. The rearrangement uses TRBV7-2 and TRBJ1-1, with 12 bases identical to TRBD1. This CDR3 is 15 amino acids long. Germline-derived CDR1 and CDR2 are SGHTA and FQGNSA. Trimming at V came to 0 bases and at J to 7 bases, leaving 3 bases not matched to a gene. Here the CDR3 reads CASSLAGQGAGEAFF. Here the CDR3 DNA reads TGTGCCAGCAGCTTAGCGGGACAGGGGGCCGGTGAAGCTTTCTTT.

The V call is TRBV6-5, the J call TRBJ2-1, with D possibly matching TRBD1 (5 bases). CDR1 and CDR2 from the germline V gene are MNHEY and SVGAGI. The CDR3 length is 12 residues. V lost 8 bases to trimming and J lost 8 bases, with 13 bases between them. For the CDR3, the DNA is TGTGCCAGCCACAGGTTTACCGATGAGCAGTTCTTC. It yields the protein CASHRFTDEQFF.

This clone was recorded once. The chain joins TRBV27 to TRBJ2-1; D possibly corresponds to TRBD1 (5 bases). Germline lookup yields CDR1 MNHEY and CDR2 SMNVEV (reference sequence). Trimming removed 4 bases from V and 4 bases from J, with 8 bases in between. This CDR3 has 13 residues. In DNA, the CDR3 is TGTGCCAGCAGTTCCCAGGGTTACAATGAGCAGTTCTTC. Translation: CASSSQGYNEQFF.

This chain connects TRBV6-1 to TRBJ2-3; 12 positions agree with TRBD2. Germline V CDR1 and CDR2: MNHNS, SASEGT. The CDR3 contains 15 residues. The V segment lost 7 bases and the J segment 4 bases; nucleotides outside the gene matches: 6. CDR3 sequence reads: CASKRLAGVSDTQYF. The DNA for the CDR3 is TGTGCCAGCAAGAGACTAGCGGGAGTCTCAGATACGCAGTATTTT.

A note on this clone: The same CDR3 also results from other DNA sequences found in this sample. The V and J genes are TRBV7-2 and TRBJ1-1, with TRBD1 matching 7 bases. From germline, CDR1 is SGHTA and CDR2 FQGNSA. The V segment lost 5 bases and the J segment 3 bases; nucleotides outside the gene matches: 6. This CDR3 region has 14 residues. In DNA, the CDR3 is TGTGCCAGCAGCCCAGGGGGTATTTACACTGAAGCTTTCTTT. Translating it yields CASSPGGIYTEAFF.

This clone was found a few times. The chain employs TRBV4-1 and TRBJ2-2; 12 nucleotides align to TRBD2. The CDR3 extends over 16 amino acids. The germline gives CDR1 MGHRA, CDR2 YSYEKL. The V gene end was trimmed by 2 bases and the J gene end by 4 bases; junction bases not matched to a gene: 2. The CDR3 region is CASSQPSGGVTGELFF. CDR3 bases: TGCGCCAGCAGCCAACCTAGCGGGGGGGTCACCGGGGAGCTGTTTTTT.

This clone showed up just a few times. The genes are TRBV5-6 and TRBJ2-6, with TRBD1 matching over 7 bases. Germline lookup yields CDR1 SGHDT and CDR2 YYEEEE. The CDR3 is made up of 14 amino acids. Losses at the gene ends were 7 bases for V and 3 bases for J; bases not matched to a gene: 4. CDR3 bases: TGTGCCAGCCACCGGGACAGTGGGGCCAACGTCCTGACTTTC. Amino acids: CASHRDSGANVLTF.

J is TRBJ2-1 and V is TRBV7-2; possible D gene TRBD1, 6 bases. CDR3 length: 11 residues. V was cut by 4 bases and J by 9 bases, with 7 bases left in between. Germline V CDR1 and CDR2: SGHTA, FQGNSA. For the CDR3, the DNA is TGTGCCAGCAGCTCAGGGGTTGAGCAGTTCTTC. Amino acid sequence: CASSSGVEQFF.

The chain recombines TRBV2 with TRBJ2-2; 8 bases align to TRBD2. The germline V gene encodes CDR1 SNHLY and CDR2 FYNNEI. This CDR3 contains 13 residues. With V trimmed by 8 bases and J by 5 bases, 4 bases remained unmatched. The CDR3 bases are TGTGCCAGCGGACTAGCCGGGACCGGGGAGCTGTTTTTT. Protein product: CASGLAGTGELFF.